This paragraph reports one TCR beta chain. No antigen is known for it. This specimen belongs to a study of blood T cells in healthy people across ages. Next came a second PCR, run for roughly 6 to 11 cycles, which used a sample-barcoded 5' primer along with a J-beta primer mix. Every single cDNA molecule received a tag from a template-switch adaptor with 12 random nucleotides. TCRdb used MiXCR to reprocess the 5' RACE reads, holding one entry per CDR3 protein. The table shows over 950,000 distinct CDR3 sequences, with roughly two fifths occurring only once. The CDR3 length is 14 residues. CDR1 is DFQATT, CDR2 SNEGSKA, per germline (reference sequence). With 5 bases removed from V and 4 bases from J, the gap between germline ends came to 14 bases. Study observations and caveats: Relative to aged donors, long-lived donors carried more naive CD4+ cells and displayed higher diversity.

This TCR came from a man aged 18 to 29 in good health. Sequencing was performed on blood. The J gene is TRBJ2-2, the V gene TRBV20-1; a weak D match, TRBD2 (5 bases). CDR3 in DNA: TGCAGTGCTGCCGACGGGGTTCGCACCGGGGAGCTGTTTTTT. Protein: CSAADGVRTGELFF.